This TCR beta chain comes out of a study of radiation and T cells in renal cell carcinoma. Across the study: Nephrectomy followed 15 Gy stereotactic body radiation by 4 weeks. Study-level points and caveats: Pretreatment tumor biopsies were lacking, so baseline clonotypes are unknown. In blood, top tumor clones expanded by 2 weeks, shrinking by 4.

Sequenced by immunoSEQ multiplex PCR; TCRdb stores in-frame clones only, minus some. The sample shows 140,000 to 150,000 clones, 88% of them seen only once. Turning to this clone: What it binds is unknown.

The CDR3 sequence is 13 residues long. Germline V CDR1 and CDR2: SEHNR, FQNEAQ (reference sequence). Trimming removed 5 bases at V and 8 bases at J, with 10 bases between. Indicated time point: baseline pretreatment blood. The treatment is: 15 Gy SBRT to primary tumor, nephrectomy 4 weeks later. Radiation-treated patients gave blood at baseline, week 2 and week 4. The rearrangement links TRBV7-9 to TRBJ1-6, with D tentatively TRBD1 (5 bases). The sequence was collected from a woman in her 70s with renal cell carcinoma. Specimen: blood, collected from a patient whose treatment included radiotherapy and nephrectomy. This chain's CDR3 is CASSPTADSPLHF. CDR3 bases: TGTGCCAGCAGCCCGACAGCGGATTCACCCCTCCACTTT.